Each of the 22 T cell receptor beta chains below was sequenced from the same sample in a study of spatial heterogeneity in lung cancer (dated by TCRdb to between 2018 and 2020). Libraries were built with 5' RACE. The sequencer listed for this sample is NextSeq 500. TCRdb reran the public reads through fastp at Q25 and MiXCR, keeping productive beta chains. Rows with a matching CDR3 protein are joined into one entry that keeps the most common DNA and genes. The sample includes tens of thousands of distinct CDR3 sequences, with 8.5% to 10% observed a single time. Of the sample, about 22% falls within the top ten clones. Interpreted using the paper, the time point label stands for: blood at routine non-recurrence follow-up after resection. Sequenced material: PBMCs, taken at follow-up. These receptor sequences come from a male donor with early-stage non-small cell lung cancer.

The chain combines TRBV29-1 with TRBJ2-7; TRBD1 aligns across 12 bases. The CDR3 runs to 14 residues. The ends lost 2 bases at V and 7 bases at J; junction bases unmatched: 6. Per germline, CDR1 SQVTM and CDR2 ANQGSEA. The CDR3 DNA is TGCAGCGTTGAAAGGGGACAGGGGGCAGATGAGCAGTACTTC. Its translation: CSVERGQGADEQYF.

The sample holds many counts of this clonotype. The V and J genes are TRBV3-1 and TRBJ2-5; 7 bases map to TRBD1. The CDR3 loop spans 15 amino acids. From germline, CDR1 is LGHDT and CDR2 YNNKEL (reference sequence). V shed 4 bases and J 4 bases; nucleotides not matched to a gene: 9. The chain's CDR3 is CASSPSTYRGETQYF. The DNA of the CDR3 is TGTGCCAGCAGCCCATCAACTTACAGGGGAGAGACCCAGTACTTC.

A few counts support this clonotype. V gene TRBV20-1 combines with J gene TRBJ2-1, with 7 bases identical to TRBD1. Trimming removed 0 bases from V and 10 bases from J; junction bases left unmatched: 9. Looked up from germline, CDR1 is DFQATT and CDR2 is SNEGSKA (reference sequence). The CDR3 sequence is 14 residues long. The DNA for the CDR3 is TGCAGTGCTAGAGATGTCCTCGACAGGGACGAGCAGTTCTTC. It yields the protein CSARDVLDRDEQFF.

The J gene is TRBJ2-5, the V gene TRBV4-3; tentatively, D is TRBD2 (6 bases). The CDR3 is 13 amino acids. The germline V and J ends were trimmed by 4 bases and 2 bases, with 8 bases remaining between them. In germline, CDR1 is LGHNA, CDR2 YSLEER. The CDR3: CASSLREQETQYF. The CDR3 DNA follows: TGCGCCAGCAGCCTCCGGGAGCAAGAGACCCAGTACTTC.

This chain connects TRBV6-1 to TRBJ1-2, with 8 positions matching TRBD1. This CDR3 spans 13 amino acids. Unmatched junction bases numbered 5, after V lost 6 bases and J lost 5 bases. Germline values: CDR1 MNHNS, CDR2 SASEGT. The CDR3: CASRLDRGYGYTF. The CDR3 DNA reads TGTGCCAGCAGATTAGACAGGGGTTATGGCTACACCTTC.

This clonotype showed up just a few times. This chain connects TRBV20-1 to TRBJ2-7; TRBD1 matches at 10 bases. Looked up from germline, CDR1 is DFQATT and CDR2 is SNEGSKA (reference sequence). The CDR3 has 15 amino acids. Losses at the gene ends were 5 bases for V and 1 base for J; bases not matched to a gene: 8. The CDR3 sequence is CSAGDRGPTSYEQYF. CDR3 sequence (DNA): TGCAGTGCTGGGGACAGGGGTCCTACTTCCTACGAGCAGTACTTC.

This clonotype was counted a few times. This chain connects TRBV29-1 to TRBJ2-3; D is undetermined. The CDR3 covers 13 residues. Trimming removed 1 base at V and 1 base at J, with 6 bases between. Germline CDR1 reads SQVTM; CDR2 reads ANQGSEA. CDR3 in amino acids: CSVEGQGTDTQYF. The CDR3 nucleotides read TGCAGCGTTGAAGGGCAGGGCACAGATACGCAGTATTTT.

The rearrangement joins TRBV7-6 to TRBJ2-2, with 13 positions matching TRBD2. The length of the CDR3 is 15 residues. V shed 5 bases and J 9 bases; nucleotides not matched to a gene: 6. CDR1 and CDR2 from the germline V gene are SGHVS and FNYEAQ. In nucleotides, the CDR3 is TGTGCCAGCAGCCCAGGACTAGCGGGGGCGCGGGAGCTGTTTTTT. Translation gives CASSPGLAGARELFF.

This clonotype was seen repeatedly, ten times or more. The chain carries TRBV20-1 and TRBJ2-3, with D tentatively TRBD1 or TRBD2 (6 bases each). V was shortened by 6 bases and J by 4 bases, with 17 bases between the two germline ends. This CDR3 comprises 14 residues. Germline lookup yields CDR1 DFQATT and CDR2 SNEGSKA (reference sequence). The CDR3: CSAEGGRKADTQYF. CDR3 in DNA: TGCAGTGCCGAAGGGGGGAGGAAGGCAGATACGCAGTATTTT.

The rearrangement uses TRBV7-2 and TRBJ2-1; D perhaps matches TRBD1 (5 bases). Germline assignment: CDR1 SGHTA and CDR2 FQGNSA. Trimming removed 1 base from V and 0 bases from J, with 7 bases in between. This CDR3 has 15 amino acids. The CDR3 nucleotides are TGTGCCAGCAGCTTAGTAGGGGTCTCCTACAATGAGCAGTTCTTC. Its protein is CASSLVGVSYNEQFF.

This clonotype has just a few counts. This CDR3 reads CASSLEGHSNTEAFF. CDR3 DNA: TGTGCCAGCAGCTTAGAAGGACACTCGAACACTGAAGCTTTCTTT. The chain recombines TRBV7-2 with TRBJ1-1, with D perhaps TRBD1 (5 bases). Germline CDR1 SGHTA, CDR2 FQGNSA. Trimming pared 1 base from V and 1 base from J, leaving 10 bases between. CDR3 size: 15 residues.

This clonotype was observed many times. The V call is TRBV5-1, the J call TRBJ2-6; D call uncertain. The CDR3 length is 13 residues. V dropped 4 bases and J dropped 4 bases, with 6 bases sitting between them. The V gene's germline CDR1 is SGHRS and CDR2 YFSETQ. CDR3 protein: CASSPGGANVLTF. The CDR3 bases are TGCGCCAGCAGCCCCGGAGGGGCCAACGTCCTGACTTTC.

This clonotype turned up a few times. V is TRBV7-6 and J is TRBJ2-2; 11 positions agree with TRBD1. The junction had 9 bases not matched to a gene; V was cut back by 5 bases and J by 7 bases. Germline CDR1 SGHVS, CDR2 FNYEAQ. The CDR3 has 16 residues. CDR3 region: CASSQPGQGENGELFF. Written as DNA, the CDR3 is TGTGCCAGCAGCCAACCGGGACAGGGGGAAAACGGGGAGCTGTTTTTT. The full variable domain, with the rest looked up from reference TRBV7-6 and TRBJ2-2, is GAGVSQSPRYKVTKRGQDVALRCDPISGHVSLYWYRQALGQGPEFLTYFNYEAQQDKSGLPNDRFSAERPEGSISTLTIQRTEQRDSAMYRCASSQPGQGENGELFFGEGSRLTVL.

The chain recombines TRBV6-1 with TRBJ2-3; the match to TRBD1 covers 8 bases. This CDR3 has 15 residues. V lost 5 bases to trimming and J lost 0 bases; unmatched junction nucleotides: 4. Germline values: CDR1 MNHNS, CDR2 SASEGT. For the CDR3, the DNA is TGTGCCAGCAGTTGGACAGGGACTAGCACAGATACGCAGTATTTT. Residues: CASSWTGTSTDTQYF.

This clonotype was counted between two and nine times. The rearrangement joins TRBV28 to TRBJ1-6; 7 positions agree with TRBD1. CDR1 and CDR2 from the germline V gene are MDHEN and SYDVKM. V dropped 6 bases and J dropped 2; count of bases not matched to a gene: 10. This CDR3 comprises 17 residues. The CDR3 DNA reads as TGTGCCAGCAGGCAGACAGGGTCCTACACCTATAATTCACCCCTCCACTTT. This codes for CASRQTGSYTYNSPLHF.

The chain couples TRBV7-2 to TRBJ1-4, with D uncertain. Germline V gives CDR1 SGHTA, CDR2 FQGNSA. Trimming removed 2 bases from V and 5 bases from J, with 12 bases in between. The CDR3 runs 15 residues. The CDR3: CASSLNSLPNEKLFF. DNA for the CDR3: TGTGCCAGCAGCTTAAACAGCCTCCCCAATGAAAAACTGTTTTTT.

This clonotype occurred many times. The chain combines TRBV2 with TRBJ2-3; D gene uncertain. Between the trimmed V and J ends, which lost 2 bases and 7 bases, there was a span of 4 bases. The CDR3 has 11 amino acids. CDR1 SNHLY and CDR2 FYNNEI come from the germline V gene. The CDR3: CASSELNTQYF. The CDR3, as DNA: TGTGCCAGCAGTGAACTAAATACGCAGTATTTT.

The chain employs TRBV28 and TRBJ1-1; weak D call: TRBD1 (5 bases). The V end lost 7 bases, the J end lost 1 base, and 7 bases lay between the germline ends. CDR1 and CDR2 (germline): MDHEN, SYDVKM. There are 12 residues in the CDR3. CDR3 bases: TGTGCCAGCATGGGACCGAACACTGAAGCTTTCTTT. Translation: CASMGPNTEAFF.

V is TRBV28 and J is TRBJ2-7, with a weak D call TRBD1 (5 bases). V lost 5 bases and J lost 3, with 23 bases in between. The CDR3 runs 17 residues. In germline, CDR1 is MDHEN, CDR2 SYDVKM. The CDR3 loop is CASSPNAGLTGGYEQYF. DNA for the CDR3: TGTGCCAGCAGTCCAAACGCCGGGCTCACAGGTGGCTACGAGCAGTACTTC.

This clonotype was recorded at least ten times. The V gene is TRBV10-3, the J gene TRBJ1-6; 7 nucleotides line up with TRBD1. CDR1 is ENHRY and CDR2 is SYGVKD in the germline V gene. Trimming at V came to 5 bases and at J to 7 bases, leaving 17 bases not matched to a gene. The CDR3 has 18 amino acids. The CDR3 bases are TGTGCCATCAGTCAAATCTTAAAAACAGGGGATTGGAATTCACCCCTCCACTTT. Translation gives CAISQILKTGDWNSPLHF.

This clonotype was seen ten or more times. V is TRBV9 and J is TRBJ2-1; no reliable D call. The V end lost 0 bases, the J end lost 1 base, and 8 bases lay between the germline ends. In germline, CDR1 is SGDLS, CDR2 YYNGEE. This CDR3 comprises 15 residues. CDR3 coding DNA: TGTGCCAGCAGCGTAGAGGGTGGATCCTACAATGAGCAGTTCTTC. Its translation: CASSVEGGSYNEQFF.

The table lists this clonotype with many counts. The rearrangement uses TRBV21-1 and TRBJ2-7; no DNA check was done on the table's D call, TRBD2. TRBV21-1 has pseudogene status. The CDR3 is 15 residues long. CDR3 protein: CASSKVNGGNYEQYF. The CDR3 bases are TGTGCCAGCAGCAAAGTCAACGGAGGTAACTACGAGCAGTACTTC.